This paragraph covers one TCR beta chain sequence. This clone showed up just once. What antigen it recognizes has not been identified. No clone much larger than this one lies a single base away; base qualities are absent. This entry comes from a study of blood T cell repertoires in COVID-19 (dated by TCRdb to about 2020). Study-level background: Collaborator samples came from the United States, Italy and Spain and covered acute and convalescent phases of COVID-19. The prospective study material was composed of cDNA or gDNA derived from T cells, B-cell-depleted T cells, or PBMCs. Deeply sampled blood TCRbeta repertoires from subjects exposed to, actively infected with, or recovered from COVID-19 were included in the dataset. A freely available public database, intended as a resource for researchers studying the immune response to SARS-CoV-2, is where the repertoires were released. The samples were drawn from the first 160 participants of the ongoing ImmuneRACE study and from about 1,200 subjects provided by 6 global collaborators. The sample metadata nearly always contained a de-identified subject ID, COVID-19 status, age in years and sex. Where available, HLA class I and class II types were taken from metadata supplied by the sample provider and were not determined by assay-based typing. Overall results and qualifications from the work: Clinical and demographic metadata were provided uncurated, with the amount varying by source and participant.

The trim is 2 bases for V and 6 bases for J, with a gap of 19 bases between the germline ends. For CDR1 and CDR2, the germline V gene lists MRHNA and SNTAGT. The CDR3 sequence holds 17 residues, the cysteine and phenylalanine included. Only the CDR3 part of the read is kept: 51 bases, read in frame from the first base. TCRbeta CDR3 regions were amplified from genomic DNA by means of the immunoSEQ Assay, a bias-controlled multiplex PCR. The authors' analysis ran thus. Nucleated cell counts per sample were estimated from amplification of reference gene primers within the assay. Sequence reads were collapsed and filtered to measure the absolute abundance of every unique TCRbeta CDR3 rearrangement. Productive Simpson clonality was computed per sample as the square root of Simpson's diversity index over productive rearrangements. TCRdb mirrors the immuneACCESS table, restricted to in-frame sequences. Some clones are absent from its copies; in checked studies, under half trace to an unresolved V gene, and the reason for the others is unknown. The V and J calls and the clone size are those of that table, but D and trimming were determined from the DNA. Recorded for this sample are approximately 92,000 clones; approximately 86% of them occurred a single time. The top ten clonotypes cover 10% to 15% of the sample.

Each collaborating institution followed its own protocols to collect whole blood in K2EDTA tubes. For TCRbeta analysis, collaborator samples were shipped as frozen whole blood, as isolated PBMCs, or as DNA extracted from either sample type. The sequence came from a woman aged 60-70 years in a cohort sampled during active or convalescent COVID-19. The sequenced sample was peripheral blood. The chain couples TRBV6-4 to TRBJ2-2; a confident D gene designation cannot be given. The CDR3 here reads CASSDMKVEPYPGELFF. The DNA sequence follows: TGTGCCAGCAGTGACATGAAGGTGGAGCCTTACCCCGGGGAGCTGTTTTTT.